The 14 T cell receptor beta chains listed next were all sequenced from one sample in a study of radiation and T cells in renal cell carcinoma. The data were produced by immunoSEQ multiplex PCR, yet TCRdb's version contains in-frame clones alone and is incomplete. The sample contains approximately 140,000 clones, around four fifths of which appear only once. The time point was: baseline pretreatment blood. Treatment reported: 15 Gy SBRT to primary tumor, nephrectomy 4 weeks later. The source was blood, collected from a patient whose treatment included radiotherapy and nephrectomy. Source of these receptors: a woman in her forties or fifties with renal cell carcinoma.

The genes are TRBV19 and TRBJ1-5, with a possible D match to TRBD1 (6 bases). CDR3 size: 15 residues. The germline V and J ends were trimmed by 5 bases and 2 bases, with 13 bases remaining between them. Germline assignment: CDR1 LNHDA and CDR2 SQIVND (reference sequence). CDR3 bases: TGTGCCAGTAGTCAGGGGTCAGGAGGCAATCAGCCCCAGCATTTT. Encoded protein: CASSQGSGGNQPQHF. The full variable domain, with the rest looked up from reference TRBV19 and TRBJ1-5, is DGGITQSPKYLFRKEGQNVTLSCEQNLNHDAMYWYRQDPGQGLRLIYYSQIVNDFQKGDIAEGYSVSREKKESFPLTVTSAQKNPTAFYLCASSQGSGGNQPQHFGDGTRLSIL.

The V gene is TRBV28, the J gene TRBJ1-2; maybe TRBD1 (5 bases). Germline CDR1 and CDR2: MDHEN and SYDVKM. The V end lost 6 bases, the J end lost 7 bases, and 15 bases lay between the germline ends. The length of the CDR3 is 13 residues. The CDR3 DNA follows: TGTGCCAGCAGCATGCGGGACCTCGGTGGCTACACCTTC. This sequence encodes CASSMRDLGGYTF.

This clone was seen more than once but under ten times. V and J are TRBV10-3 and TRBJ1-1; D gene unclear. V was shortened by 6 bases and J by 0 bases, with 8 bases between the two germline ends. CDR3 length: 13 amino acids. Germline V gene lookup returns CDR1 ENHRY and CDR2 SYGVKD. The CDR3 sequence is CAIRRDLNTEAFF. The CDR3 bases are TGTGCCATCAGGAGAGATCTGAACACTGAAGCTTTCTTT.

V and J are TRBV7-9 and TRBJ1-3; perhaps TRBD1 as D (6 bases). This CDR3 comprises 18 residues. Per the germline V gene, CDR1 is SEHNR and CDR2 is FQNEAQ (reference sequence). V lost 3 bases and J lost 0, with 18 bases in between. The CDR3: CASSFPGHPTSSGNTIYF. Here the CDR3 DNA reads TGTGCCAGCAGCTTTCCGGGACACCCGACTTCCTCTGGAAACACCATATATTTT. Complete variable domain (other parts from reference TRBV7-9 and TRBJ1-3): DTGVSQNPRHKITKRGQNVTFRCDPISEHNRLYWYRQTLGQGPEFLTYFQNEAQLEKSRLLSDRFSAERPKGSFSTLEIQRTEQGDSAMYLCASSFPGHPTSSGNTIYFGEGSWLTVV.

The genes are TRBV19 and TRBJ2-7; 8 bases fit TRBD1. The CDR3 is 13 residues long. Germline V gene sequence: CDR1 LNHDA, CDR2 SQIVND (reference sequence). Germline trimming cut 7 bases from V and 6 bases from J; bases unmatched to any gene: 8. The CDR3 nucleotides are TGTGCCAGTACGAGCCAGGGGGCATTCGAGCAGTACTTC. Translating it yields CASTSQGAFEQYF. The whole variable domain, filled in from reference TRBV19 and TRBJ2-7, reads DGGITQSPKYLFRKEGQNVTLSCEQNLNHDAMYWYRQDPGQGLRLIYYSQIVNDFQKGDIAEGYSVSREKKESFPLTVTSAQKNPTAFYLCASTSQGAFEQYFGPGTRLTVT.

The rearrangement joins TRBV4-1 to TRBJ1-4; tentatively, D is TRBD1 (5 bases). The CDR3 consists of 16 residues. The germline V gene has CDR1 MGHRA and CDR2 YSYEKL. Trimming took 0 bases from V and 3 from J, leaving 11 bases between them. CDR3 in DNA: TGCGCCAGCAGCCAAGAAACGGGACTTCCTAATGAAAAACTGTTTTTT. Translation gives CASSQETGLPNEKLFF.

This clone was observed a handful of times. The chain couples TRBV2 to TRBJ1-4; D might be TRBD1 (6 bases). V lost 5 bases to trimming and J lost 14 bases, with 15 bases between them. The CDR3 covers 12 residues. Germline V gene sequence: CDR1 SNHLY, CDR2 FYNNEI. The CDR3 reads CASSLTGWNLFF. The DNA for the CDR3 is TGTGCCAGCAGTTTGACAGGTTGGAATCTGTTTTTT.

This chain links TRBV7-2 with TRBJ1-5, with D uncertain. Trimming removed 0 bases at V and 5 bases at J, with 17 bases between. The CDR3 has 17 residues. Germline values: CDR1 SGHTA, CDR2 FQGNSA. The CDR3 bases are TGTGCCAGCAGCTTAGCGCTTAGTTCTTGGGCGTATCAGCCCCAGCATTTT. As protein: CASSLALSSWAYQPQHF. Filled out from reference TRBV7-2 and TRBJ1-5, the complete variable domain reads GAGVSQSPSNKVTEKGKDVELRCDPISGHTALYWYRQSLGQGLEFLIYFQGNSAPDKSGLPSDRFSAERTGGSVSTLTIQRTQQEDSAVYLCASSLALSSWAYQPQHFGDGTRLSIL.

The chain carries TRBV9 and TRBJ2-7; the D call may be TRBD1 or TRBD2 (6 bases each). The CDR3 length is 15 residues. V was clipped by 0 bases and J by 2 bases, with 12 bases between them. The V gene's germline CDR1 is SGDLS and CDR2 YYNGEE. The CDR3 loop is CASSVERGTPYEQYF. CDR3 sequence (DNA): TGTGCCAGCAGCGTAGAGAGGGGGACTCCCTACGAGCAGTACTTC.

The V and J genes are TRBV7-9 and TRBJ1-5; D unclear. V was trimmed by 5 bases and J by 6 bases, leaving 14 bases between them. Germline V gene sequence: CDR1 SEHNR, CDR2 FQNEAQ (reference sequence). The CDR3 has 14 amino acids. The CDR3 DNA reads TGTGCCAGCAGCACATCACTTTCAAGTCAGCCCCAGCATTTT. Translated: CASSTSLSSQPQHF.

Only one count was recorded for this clone. The chain has TRBV5-4 and TRBJ1-4; TRBD1 matches 7 bases. Germline lookup yields CDR1 SGHNT and CDR2 YYREEE (reference sequence). CDR3 size: 15 residues. V was clipped by 4 bases and J by 7 bases; unmatched bases: 10. Written as DNA, the CDR3 is TGTGCCAGCAGCCCCCGACAGGGTGGTCGTGAAAAACTGTTTTTT. Translation: CASSPRQGGREKLFF.

The chain carries TRBV5-1 and TRBJ2-7; no clear D gene. Trimming pared 3 bases from V and 0 bases from J, leaving 10 bases between. The CDR3 loop spans 14 amino acids. Looked up from germline, CDR1 is SGHRS and CDR2 is YFSETQ. The CDR3 is CASSSSTSSYEQYF. CDR3 in DNA: TGCGCCAGCAGCTCATCAACAAGCTCCTACGAGCAGTACTTC.

As to this clone: Germline and junction disagree at one end, which may indicate a read error. The chain combines TRBV7-7 with TRBJ2-7, with D perhaps matching TRBD2 (6 bases). Germline V lookup: CDR1 SSHAT, CDR2 FNYEAQ (reference sequence). The CDR3 covers 15 residues. Here the CDR3 DNA reads TGTGCTAGCAGCTTAAGTCCGGGGGTGCCCTACGAGCAGTACTTC. Encoded protein: CASSLSPGVPYEQYF.

The V and J genes are TRBV5-3 and TRBJ1-1; TRBD1 matches at 11 bases. TRBV5-3 is an open reading frame whose function is uncertain. The CDR3 sequence is 17 residues long. The trim removed 4 bases at V and 8 bases at J, leaving 16 bases unmatched. The CDR3: CARSQRTPDRGLLEAFF. The DNA for the CDR3 is TGTGCCAGAAGCCAAAGGACCCCGGACAGGGGGCTATTGGAAGCTTTCTTT.